The source of this T cell receptor beta chain is a study of shared clonotypes between healthy human individuals (dated by TCRdb to 2020 to 2022). A note on the overall study: The cohort comprised a couple of women and a few men aged 18 to 49 years. For each donor, CD4 naive and CD4 memory were each given three plates, CD8 naive was given two plates, and CD8 memory was given one plate. To estimate repertoire size and how much clonotype sharing occurs between individuals, the study deeply sequenced the blood TCR repertoires of about five healthy adults. Libraries were prepared and TCR repertoires were sequenced by different laboratories using diverse techniques, in order to increase sequencing depth and limit assay-specific biases. Between about 0.94 and 10 billion PBMCs per donor were obtained by leukapheresis. Findings and caveats that apply to the study as a whole: Only blood was sampled, and tissue TCR repertoires likely differ from those in blood. Even with the large sequencing depth, rarefaction of the sorted-subset datasets indicated that sequencing was incomplete. Estimated clonotype richness was generally larger for naive than for memory subsets. The small number of donors limited the genetic and exposure-history diversity represented. Compared with non-shared clonotypes, clonotypes shared by all four sorted-subset donors had higher generation probabilities. Pairwise subsampling indicated that sequencing depth was expected to affect the degree of clonotype sharing among donors. Across a few donors, approximately 5% of naive CD4, roughly 3.5% of naive CD8, about 2% of memory CD4, and under 0.45% of memory CD8 clonotypes were shared.

Healthy HIV-negative adults with no recently reported acute infections or vaccinations were included as donors. All donors were Caucasian adults living in Nashville, Tennessee, USA. CD4+ T cells were enriched through magnetic negative selection, after which naive cells were positively selected on CD45RA and the remaining negative fraction served as the memory subset. After blood collection by leukapheresis, PBMCs were isolated using Ficoll-Histopaque density gradient centrifugation and then cryopreserved in the vapor phase of liquid nitrogen. Analytical flow cytometry was used to check the purity and quantity of every magnetically sorted T cell population. Each sorted fraction had its genomic DNA isolated and then quantified by UV absorbance on a Nanodrop 2000c. The germline ends are 6 bases apart after V is trimmed by 2 bases and J by 7 bases. Reading the germline V gene gives CDR1 SGHDT and CDR2 YYEEEE. The CDR3 holds 11 amino acids from the cysteine to the phenylalanine. Just the 33-base CDR3 DNA is kept, in frame starting at base 1.

TCR CDR3 regions were amplified from genomic DNA by multiplex PCR using the deep immunoSEQ assay. Extracted genomic DNA from each cell subset was distributed evenly across all wells of several immunoSEQ 96-well plates, and each plate was treated as a replicate. For sorted subsets, 200 to 250 ng of genomic DNA, equivalent to around 30,000 T cell genomes, went into each replicate PCR. Purified libraries were quantified with a Qubit 3.0 fluorometer, sized on a Bioanalyzer 2100, and re-quantified with the KAPA Library Quantification kit. Each immunoSEQ 96-well plate was sequenced on its own single-read 150-cycle Illumina NextSeq 550 flow cell. The source study handled its data this way. The immunoSEQ output contained only junctional sequences without quality scores, so filtering could not match that applied to full-length reads. Sequences were annotated with PyIR, a Python wrapper for IgBLAST v1.9, using IMGT germline references to assign V/J genes and CDR3. Any read was removed if the V/J assignment was weak (E-value above 1e-6), the CDR3 was missing, or the read contained stop codons, out-of-frame junctions, or ambiguous translated residues. V3J clonotypes were defined by identical inferred V gene, J gene, and CDR3 amino acid sequence. Percentage overlap between repertoires was computed as shared unique clonotypes divided by the size of the smaller repertoire. Three approaches were used to assess repertoire richness: RTK rarefaction, the Chao1 estimator, and Recon v2.1 estimates of unobserved clonotypes. Generation probabilities were computed with OLGA for all TCRbeta clonotypes obtained by the gDNA method from four donors. TCRdb provides this immuneACCESS table in a form limited to in-frame rearrangements. Some clones are lacking; in checked studies, under half of them reflect an unresolved V gene, and why the rest are absent is not known. The DNA was the basis for D and trimming; V, J and clone size are from that table. For this sample there are a few million clones; 85% to 95% appear just once. The ten biggest clones cover 0.11% to 0.15% of the sample.

As regards this clone: The target of this receptor is not known. Base-call qualities are not available, and no considerably larger clone is one nucleotide away.

The source material was naive CD4+ T cells sorted from blood. The label giving this sample's cell subset or site can be read as: CD45RA+ positively selected. The clonotype comes from a man between 18 and 35 years old in good health. This chain is built from TRBV5-6 and TRBJ1-2, with no confident D gene call. This receptor carries the CDR3 CASSFSTGYTF. The bases read TGTGCCAGCAGCTTTAGTACTGGCTACACCTTC.